A single sample is the source of the 17 T cell receptor beta chains below, sequenced in a study of cytomegalovirus exposure and HLA in healthy donors. 60 Vbeta and 13 Jbeta primers were used in PCR. Only in-frame clones appear in the TCRdb table, and some are missing; sequencing was by immunoSEQ multiplex PCR. The data contain some 180,000 clones, 70% to 85% of them singletons. Sequenced input: PBMCs. Receptors originate from a woman in her thirties in good health and CMV-seropositive.

This chain uses TRBV7-9 with TRBJ2-7, with a weak D call TRBD1 (6 bases). V was trimmed by 5 bases and J by 0 bases, leaving 14 bases between them. The germline V gene encodes CDR1 SEHNR and CDR2 FQNEAQ (reference sequence). The CDR3 totals 15 residues. CDR3 DNA sequence: TGTGCCAGCAGCCCCAGGGGAGATTTCTCCTACGAGCAGTACTTC. As protein: CASSPRGDFSYEQYF.

The chain links TRBV6-5 to TRBJ2-7; no definite D call. With 3 bases removed from V and 3 bases from J, the gap between germline ends came to 12 bases. Germline CDR1 and CDR2: MNHEY and SVGAGI. The CDR3 sequence is 14 residues long. The CDR3 DNA sequence: TGTGCCAGCAGTTATCAGCCAGGAATCTACGAGCAGTACTTC. Encoded protein: CASSYQPGIYEQYF.

The chain carries TRBV7-6 and TRBJ2-2; possibly TRBD2 for D (7 bases). In germline, CDR1 is SGHVS, CDR2 FNYEAQ. There are 15 residues in the CDR3. The ends were cut back, 4 bases at V and 9 bases at J, with 18 bases in the middle. CDR3 sequence (DNA): TGTGCCAGCAGCTCCGCCCGGGGGGCCCGCCGGGAGCTGTTTTTT. Translation: CASSSARGARRELFF.

This clone has only one observation. The CDR3 DNA reads as TGCGCCAGCAGCCAAGATACGCCAGGGGCCCCCGGGGCCCAGTACTTC. This sequence encodes CASSQDTPGAPGAQYF. The V gene is TRBV4-1, the J gene TRBJ2-5, with a tentative D call TRBD1 (6 bases). Germline CDR1 is MGHRA and CDR2 is YSYEKL. The V and J ends lost 0 bases and 9 bases respectively, with 20 bases between them. There are 16 residues in the CDR3.

The rearrangement uses TRBV11-2 and TRBJ2-3; D may be TRBD2 (6 bases). V shed 8 bases and J shed 6 bases, with 6 bases lying between them. The CDR3 spans 10 residues. Germline values: CDR1 SGHAT, CDR2 FQNNGV. The CDR3 protein is CASAGDTQYF. Here the CDR3 DNA reads TGTGCCAGCGCGGGGGATACGCAGTATTTT. The whole variable domain, filled in from reference TRBV11-2 and TRBJ2-3, reads EAGVAQSPRYKIIEKRQSVAFWCNPISGHATLYWYQQILGQGPKLLIQFQNNGVVDDSQLPKDRFSAERLKGVDSTLKIQPAKLEDSAVYLCASAGDTQYFGPGTRLTVL.

Only one count was recorded for this clone. The V and J genes are TRBV9 and TRBJ2-7; TRBD2 matches 8 bases. The CDR3 runs 14 residues. V gave up 3 bases and J gave up 6 bases; unmatched junction bases: 8. The V gene's germline CDR1 is SGDLS and CDR2 YYNGEE. CDR3 DNA sequence: TGTGCCAGCAGCGCGGGACTAGATGGTGCCGAGCAGTACTTC. Encoded protein: CASSAGLDGAEQYF.

CDR3 amino acids: CASSQATKGAGYGYTF. The CDR3 bases are TGCGCCAGCAGCCAAGCTACTAAGGGGGCAGGTTATGGCTACACCTTC. V gene TRBV4-3 combines with J gene TRBJ1-2; TRBD1 aligns across 7 bases. Germline CDR1 is LGHNA and CDR2 is YSLEER. The CDR3 sequence is 16 residues long. The V and J ends lost 1 base and 5 bases, in that order; junction bases with no gene match: 10.

The V and J genes are TRBV5-6 and TRBJ2-1, with 10 bases that match TRBD2. With 2 bases clipped from V and 4 bases from J, the junction kept 3 bases outside the gene matches. Germline V gene sequence: CDR1 SGHDT, CDR2 YYEEEE. The CDR3 sequence is 15 residues long. The CDR3 spells CASSFLAGDYNEQFF. In DNA form, the CDR3 reads TGTGCCAGCAGCTTCCTAGCGGGGGATTACAATGAGCAGTTCTTC.

The chain has TRBV5-1 and TRBJ2-7, with 7 bases lining up with TRBD1. The CDR3 totals 14 residues. V shed 0 bases and J 3 bases; nucleotides not matched to a gene: 3. Germline-derived CDR1 and CDR2 are SGHRS and YFSETQ. In DNA form, the CDR3 reads TGCGCCAGCAGCTTGGGAAACAGGGGCTACGAGCAGTACTTC. Its translation: CASSLGNRGYEQYF. The variable domain in full, with the rest retrieved from reference TRBV5-1 and TRBJ2-7, is KAGVTQTPRYLIKTRGQQVTLSCSPISGHRSVSWYQQTPGQGLQFLFEYFSETQRNKGNFPGRFSGRQFSNSRSEMNVSTLELGDSALYLCASSLGNRGYEQYFGPGTRLTVT.

The rearrangement uses TRBV7-8 and TRBJ2-3; 13 nucleotides agree with TRBD2. The germline CDR1 and CDR2 sequences are SGHVS and FQNEAQ. The CDR3 is 18 amino acids. V gave up 3 bases and J gave up 7 bases; unmatched junction bases: 13. The CDR3 DNA reads as TGTGCCAGCAGCTTTGGGCCCGGGACTAGCGGGAAATTGAATACGCAGTATTTT. This sequence encodes CASSFGPGTSGKLNTQYF.

The chain has TRBV27 and TRBJ2-6; D gene ambiguous. CDR1 and CDR2 (germline): MNHEY, SMNVEV (reference sequence). The CDR3 is 14 amino acids. The ends were cut back, 7 bases at V and 0 bases at J, with 7 bases in the middle. Here the CDR3 reads CASKQLSGANVLTF. The CDR3 region has the DNA TGTGCCAGCAAACAGCTCTCTGGGGCCAACGTCCTGACTTTC.

V usage is TRBV10-2 and J usage is TRBJ2-5; 9 bases match TRBD1. The CDR3 totals 14 residues. The germline gives CDR1 WSHSY, CDR2 SAAADI. After removal of 10 bases from V and 2 bases from J, the junction contained 8 bases not matched to a gene. CDR3 protein: CATLLDRGQETQYF. CDR3 DNA sequence: TGCGCCACCCTTCTCGACAGGGGGCAAGAGACCCAGTACTTC.

This clone showed up just once. The chain couples TRBV5-1 to TRBJ2-7; TRBD2 matches at 7 bases. V was clipped by 4 bases and J by 0 bases; unmatched bases: 7. Germline V lookup: CDR1 SGHRS, CDR2 YFSETQ. The CDR3 loop spans 15 amino acids. CDR3 loop: CASSPGGSSSYEQYF. Written as DNA, the CDR3 is TGCGCCAGCAGCCCGGGGGGTTCGAGCTCCTACGAGCAGTACTTC.

This clone came up once. V usage is TRBV15 and J usage is TRBJ1-2; D gene uncertain. Germline-derived CDR1 and CDR2 are LNHNV and YYDKDF (reference sequence). V lost 0 bases and J 8 bases, leaving 7 bases between the germline ends. The CDR3 loop spans 12 amino acids. DNA for the CDR3: TGTGCCACCAGCAGAGATTCGGGGGGCTACACCTTC. This codes for CATSRDSGGYTF.

The chain is built from TRBV29-1 and TRBJ2-7, with 12 bases matching TRBD2. CDR1 and CDR2 (germline): SQVTM, ANQGSEA. V lost 6 bases, J lost 4 bases, and 4 bases stayed unmatched. The CDR3 loop spans 13 amino acids. The CDR3: CSVETSGSYEQYF. CDR3 in DNA: TGCAGCGTGGAGACTAGCGGGAGTTACGAGCAGTACTTC.

The V call is TRBV5-1, the J call TRBJ1-1, with D unresolved. V was pared by 0 bases and J by 0 bases, with 9 bases between. Germline CDR1 reads SGHRS; CDR2 reads YFSETQ. The CDR3 length is 15 residues. In nucleotides, the CDR3 is TGCGCCAGCAGCTTGGGGCCGGGTTTGAACACTGAAGCTTTCTTT. It yields the protein CASSLGPGLNTEAFF.

This clone has only one observation. The chain links TRBV5-6 to TRBJ1-1; D is perhaps TRBD1 (6 bases). V was shortened by 5 bases and J by 0 bases, with 20 bases between the two germline ends. CDR3 length: 17 residues. The germline CDR1 and CDR2 sequences are SGHDT and YYEEEE. This CDR3 reads CASSYGQSAYMNTEAFF. Written as DNA, the CDR3 is TGTGCCAGCAGTTATGGACAGAGTGCTTACATGAACACTGAAGCTTTCTTT.